The 24 T cell receptor beta chains presented below share a single source sample, sequenced in a study of T cells after yellow fever vaccination. TCRdb re-called the 5' RACE reads with MiXCR, one entry per CDR3 protein. The repertoire holds 300,000 or so distinct CDR3 sequences, with over 10% as singletons. The material sequenced was CD4+ T cells sorted from PBMCs, taken 45 days after the yellow fever booster vaccination. The receptors shown here come from a man in his thirties or forties who received the YFV17D yellow fever vaccine.

The rearrangement joins TRBV9 to TRBJ2-3; D call uncertain. Germline loops: CDR1 SGDLS, CDR2 YYNGEE. V dropped 2 bases and J dropped 2 bases, with 9 bases sitting between them. The CDR3 contains 14 residues. CDR3 DNA: TGTGCCAGCAGCGTTTTGGGGAACACAGATACGCAGTATTTT. Its protein product is CASSVLGNTDTQYF. Together with reference TRBV9 and TRBJ2-3, the CDR3 gives the full variable domain: DSGVTQTPKHLITATGQRVTLRCSPRSGDLSVYWYQQSLDQGLQFLIQYYNGEERAKGNILERFSAQQFPDLHSELNLSSLELGDSALYFCASSVLGNTDTQYFGPGTRLTVL.

This clonotype was counted only a few times. V is TRBV5-1 and J is TRBJ2-4; 8 nucleotides match TRBD1. The germline CDR1 and CDR2 sequences are SGHRS and YFSETQ. V lost 0 bases and J lost 9; bases outside the gene matches: 8. The CDR3 runs 15 residues. The CDR3 DNA reads as TGCGCCAGCAGCTTGGGCCTAGGACAGGGCGGCATTCAGTACTTC. Translated: CASSLGLGQGGIQYF.

The CDR3 is CASTVWTNTGELFF. DNA of the CDR3: TGTGCCAGCACGGTCTGGACGAACACCGGGGAGCTGTTTTTT. The gene calls are TRBV2 and TRBJ2-2; no reliable D call. Germline-derived CDR1 and CDR2 are SNHLY and FYNNEI. CDR3 length: 14 residues. Trimming stripped 7 bases from V and 0 bases from J, with 9 bases between.

At least ten counts were recorded for this clonotype. The V and J genes are TRBV7-2 and TRBJ2-5; the D gene could be TRBD1 or TRBD2 (5 bases each). Germline CDR1 is SGHTA and CDR2 is FQGNSA. The CDR3 runs 13 residues. The V gene lost 3 bases and the J gene lost 4 bases, with 9 bases spanning the gap. The CDR3 bases are TGTGCCAGCAGCTTGGGGGTAGTAGAGACCCAGTACTTC. It specifies CASSLGVVETQYF. Drawing the rest from reference TRBV7-2 and TRBJ2-5, the complete variable domain is GAGVSQSPSNKVTEKGKDVELRCDPISGHTALYWYRQSLGQGLEFLIYFQGNSAPDKSGLPSDRFSAERTGGSVSTLTIQRTQQEDSAVYLCASSLGVVETQYFGPGTRLLVL.

This clonotype showed up just a few times. The V and J genes are TRBV20-1 and TRBJ2-4, with D hard to call. Germline V gene data show CDR1 as DFQATT and CDR2 as SNEGSKA (reference sequence). The germline V and J ends were trimmed by 1 base and 9 bases, with 13 bases remaining between them. This CDR3 is 13 amino acids long. CDR3 DNA: TGCAGTGCTAGAGTAGTAGGGTTGGTCATTCAGTACTTC. Its protein product is CSARVVGLVIQYF.

This sequence joins TRBV4-2 and TRBJ2-1; perhaps TRBD2 as D (5 bases). The CDR3 spans 13 residues. Germline assignment: CDR1 LGHNA and CDR2 YNFKEQ. Trimming left V 6 bases short and J 10 bases short, with 16 bases between. The CDR3 sequence: CASSGPSRGEQFF. CDR3 DNA: TGTGCCAGCAGTGGTCCGAGCAGAGGGGAGCAGTTCTTC.

This clonotype was seen only a few times. The V gene is TRBV29-1, the J gene TRBJ2-3; no definite D call. CDR1 and CDR2 (germline): SQVTM, ANQGSEA. The CDR3 spans 11 residues. V lost 7 bases to trimming and J lost 1 base, with 6 bases between them. CDR3 residues: CSADGTDTQYF. CDR3 coding DNA: TGCAGCGCCGACGGCACAGATACGCAGTATTTT.

This clonotype was detected only a few times. V and J are TRBV20-1 and TRBJ2-4; no clear D. This CDR3 has 15 residues. Trimming took off 0 bases at V and 5 bases at J, with 14 bases between the two ends. Germline CDR1 reads DFQATT; CDR2 reads SNEGSKA (reference sequence). In DNA form, the CDR3 reads TGCAGTGCTAGAGAGATCCCTTCACCCCAAAACATTCAGTACTTC. This codes for CSAREIPSPQNIQYF.

The gene calls are TRBV18 and TRBJ2-7, with 8 bases identical to TRBD1. Trimming at V came to 3 bases and at J to 6 bases, leaving 7 bases not matched to a gene. The CDR3 loop spans 14 amino acids. Germline assignment: CDR1 KGHSH and CDR2 LQKENI. CDR3 region: CASSPGQGTAEQYF. DNA of the CDR3: TGTGCCAGCTCACCCGGACAGGGCACGGCCGAGCAGTACTTC.

With regard to this clonotype: A single base separates this from a much larger clone, so it may be a read error. The chain is built from TRBV20-1 and TRBJ2-3; 10 bases map to TRBD2. The CDR3 totals 18 residues. Per germline, CDR1 DFQATT and CDR2 SNEGSKA (reference sequence). The CDR3 DNA sequence: TGCTGTGCTAGATACCGTTTTCTAGCGGGAGATCCGACAGATACGCAGTATTTT. It translates to CCARYRFLAGDPTDTQYF.

This clonotype has just a few counts. The gene calls are TRBV7-2 and TRBJ2-2; maybe TRBD2 (6 bases). V lost 5 bases to trimming and J lost 8 bases, with 24 bases between them. The CDR3 length is 17 residues. Germline CDR1 SGHTA, CDR2 FQGNSA. CDR3 sequence reads: CASSEVRDLNLLGELFF. DNA of the CDR3: TGTGCCAGCAGCGAAGTCCGGGACTTGAACCTCTTGGGGGAGCTGTTTTTT.

In this sample, this clonotype turned up a few times. The rearrangement links TRBV20-1 to TRBJ2-5, with 14 bases identical to TRBD2. Per germline, CDR1 DFQATT and CDR2 SNEGSKA (reference sequence). J gave up 5 bases and V 2 bases, and 7 bases lay outside the gene matches. The CDR3 contains 16 residues. The CDR3 nucleotides are TGCAGTGCTAGACCGGGACTAGCGGGAGATGATGAGACCCAGTACTTC. It encodes CSARPGLAGDDETQYF.

The chain is built from TRBV29-1 and TRBJ2-1, with a weak D call TRBD2 (5 bases). Germline loops: CDR1 SQVTM, CDR2 ANQGSEA. Trimming stripped 6 bases from V and 12 bases from J, with 12 bases between. This CDR3 comprises 10 residues. This CDR3 is CSVSRDRQFF. The CDR3 coding sequence is TGCAGCGTGAGTCGGGATCGGCAGTTCTTC.

There are many counts of this clonotype. The chain carries TRBV7-8 and TRBJ2-1; TRBD2 aligns across 8 bases. CDR1 and CDR2 from the germline V gene are SGHVS and FQNEAQ. CDR3 size: 16 residues. J gave up 3 bases and V 2 bases, and 6 bases lay outside the gene matches. The CDR3 bases are TGTGCCAGCAGCTTACACCTCACTAGCGGCTACAATGAGCAGTTCTTC. This codes for CASSLHLTSGYNEQFF.

The V gene is TRBV20-1, the J gene TRBJ2-5, with D possibly TRBD2 on 6 matching bases. V was shortened by 6 bases and J by 5 bases, with 19 bases between the two germline ends. Germline V gives CDR1 DFQATT, CDR2 SNEGSKA (reference sequence). The CDR3 covers 14 residues. CDR3 sequence: CSAQRGGPYETQYF. CDR3 sequence (DNA): TGCAGTGCCCAAAGAGGAGGGCCTTACGAGACCCAGTACTTC.

This clonotype was detected only a few times. The rearrangement uses TRBV9 and TRBJ2-3; D may be TRBD1 or TRBD2 (5 bases each). Per the germline V gene, CDR1 is SGDLS and CDR2 is YYNGEE. The V and J ends lost 0 bases and 5 bases respectively, with 13 bases between them. There are 15 residues in the CDR3. CDR3 coding DNA: TGTGCCAGCAGCGTAGGGGGGTTTCGGCTAGATACGCAGTATTTT. Amino acid sequence: CASSVGGFRLDTQYF.

This clonotype has more than one count but fewer than ten. The chain links TRBV6-5 to TRBJ2-7; D is possibly TRBD2 (6 bases). Germline V lookup: CDR1 MNHEY, CDR2 SVGAGI. V gave up 2 bases and J gave up 4 bases, with 12 bases separating them. CDR3 length equals 14 residues. The CDR3: CASSYAEGTYEQYF. The DNA for the CDR3 is TGTGCCAGCAGTTACGCGGAGGGCACTTACGAGCAGTACTTC.

This clonotype occurred a few times. The chain recombines TRBV5-1 with TRBJ2-2, with TRBD1 as a possible D gene (7 bases). Per the germline V gene, CDR1 is SGHRS and CDR2 is YFSETQ. V gave up 3 bases and J gave up 4 bases, with 16 bases separating them. The CDR3 is 16 amino acids. In nucleotides, the CDR3 is TGCGCCAGCAGCTCAAGAGGACAGGAGGGCACCGGGGAGCTGTTTTTT. Encoded protein: CASSSRGQEGTGELFF.

V gene TRBV14 combines with J gene TRBJ2-2, with 8 nucleotides matching TRBD2. Trimming took 4 bases from V and 6 from J; bases not matched to a gene: 4. The germline V gene has CDR1 SGHDN and CDR2 FVKESK. This CDR3 is 14 amino acids long. In DNA form, the CDR3 reads TGTGCCAGCAGCCGCCGACTAGCGTCCGGGGAGCTGTTTTTT. It encodes CASSRRLASGELFF.

This clonotype turned up a few times. The chain joins TRBV3-1 to TRBJ1-5; 7 nucleotides agree with TRBD1. The CDR3 loop spans 13 amino acids. Trimming cost V 8 bases and J 3 bases; bases outside gene matches: 4. Germline V gives CDR1 LGHDT, CDR2 YNNKEL (reference sequence). The DNA of the CDR3 is TGTGCCAGCGGAGACAGGGCCAATCAGCCCCAGCATTTT. This gives the protein CASGDRANQPQHF.

This clonotype was observed a few times. The rearrangement uses TRBV5-1 and TRBJ2-2; D not certain. The CDR3 sequence is 14 residues long. Germline V lookup: CDR1 SGHRS, CDR2 YFSETQ. V gave up 0 bases and J gave up 7 bases, with 10 bases separating them. The CDR3 DNA reads as TGCGCCAGCAGCTTGGGCGCGTTCGGCGGGGAGCTGTTTTTT. Protein: CASSLGAFGGELFF.

The genes are TRBV7-3 and TRBJ2-3; 7 bases match TRBD2. V was pared by 10 bases and J by 4 bases, with 17 bases of the junction left unmatched. CDR1 and CDR2 (germline): SGHTA, FQGTGA. The length of the CDR3 is 16 residues. This chain's CDR3 is CATLQNREDAPDTQYF. As DNA, the CDR3 is TGTGCCACCCTACAGAACCGGGAGGACGCCCCAGATACGCAGTATTTT.

This clonotype was seen only a few times. The genes are TRBV18 and TRBJ2-1, with TRBD2 matching 12 bases. The V and J ends lost 3 bases and 8 bases, in that order; junction bases with no gene match: 5. The V gene's germline CDR1 is KGHSH and CDR2 LQKENI. The CDR3 loop spans 15 amino acids. The CDR3 protein is CASSPRTSGNDEQFF. The CDR3 region has the DNA TGTGCCAGCTCACCGAGGACTAGCGGGAACGATGAGCAGTTCTTC.

The chain combines TRBV7-8 with TRBJ2-2; TRBD2 is a possible D gene (5 bases). The CDR3 is 14 amino acids. With 5 bases removed from V and 1 base from J, the gap between germline ends came to 8 bases. Germline values: CDR1 SGHVS, CDR2 FQNEAQ. The CDR3 region has the DNA TGTGCCAGCAGCACCGGGGTGAACACCGGGGAGCTGTTTTTT. This translates into CASSTGVNTGELFF.